The 32 T cell receptor beta chains below come from one sample, sequenced in a study of T cell changes during pregnancy in multiple sclerosis. Sequencing used immunoSEQ multiplex PCR; TCRdb keeps in-frame clones, though not all of them. Among about 64,000 clones listed, roughly 93% were seen once. Source: peripheral blood, taken in the second trimester of pregnancy. Receptors originate from a female donor with multiple sclerosis, enrolled in a pregnancy study.

The chain combines TRBV2 with TRBJ2-2; D perhaps matches TRBD2 (5 bases). This CDR3 has 15 amino acids. Trimming took 4 bases from V and 0 from J, leaving 9 bases between them. CDR1 and CDR2 (germline): SNHLY, FYNNEI. The CDR3 spells CASSVRTANTGELFF. For the CDR3, the DNA is TGTGCCAGCAGTGTTAGGACTGCGAACACCGGGGAGCTGTTTTTT. The whole variable domain, remainder taken from reference TRBV2 and TRBJ2-2, is EPEVTQTPSHQVTQMGQEVILRCVPISNHLYFYWYRQILGQKVEFLVSFYNNEISEKSEIFDDQFSVERPDGSNFTLKIRSTKLEDSAMYFCASSVRTANTGELFFGEGSRLTVL.

The chain combines TRBV9 with TRBJ2-5; 7 bases are shared with TRBD1. The germline V gene has CDR1 SGDLS and CDR2 YYNGEE. This CDR3 is built from 16 residues. Germline trimming cut 4 bases from V and 3 bases from J; bases unmatched to any gene: 12. CDR3 loop: CASSFRITGVEETQYF. The DNA for the CDR3 is TGTGCCAGCAGCTTCAGAATAACAGGGGTAGAAGAGACCCAGTACTTC.

This clone has just one count. This chain joins TRBV2 and TRBJ1-5; no firm D call. CDR3 length: 12 amino acids. Germline V gene sequence: CDR1 SNHLY, CDR2 FYNNEI. With 5 bases removed from V and 7 bases from J, the gap between germline ends came to 9 bases. For the CDR3, the DNA is TGTGCCAGCAGTACAGAGCGGCAGCCCCAGCATTTT. It yields the protein CASSTERQPQHF.

V is TRBV5-6 and J is TRBJ1-2; 7 nucleotides agree with TRBD1. The J segment lost 7 bases and the V segment lost 4 bases, leaving 13 bases of the junction unmatched. The CDR3 contains 15 residues. Germline values: CDR1 SGHDT, CDR2 YYEEEE. This CDR3 is CASSRGQSALSGYTF. The CDR3 region has the DNA TGTGCCAGCAGCAGGGGACAGTCTGCCCTCTCTGGCTACACCTTC.

This CDR3 is CASSYSRLSTGTQYF. CDR3 coding DNA: TGTGCCAGCAGTTACTCGAGACTCTCAACTGGTACGCAGTATTTT. The J gene is TRBJ2-3, the V gene TRBV6-6; the D is unclear. With 0 bases removed from V and 8 bases from J, the gap between germline ends came to 15 bases. CDR1 is MNHNY, CDR2 SVGAGI, per germline (reference sequence). The CDR3 extends over 15 amino acids.

This chain connects TRBV5-4 to TRBJ1-6, with D tentatively TRBD1 (5 bases). Trimming pared 0 bases from V and 7 bases from J, leaving 23 bases between. The length of the CDR3 is 19 residues. Germline assignment: CDR1 SGHNT and CDR2 YYREEE (reference sequence). The DNA of the CDR3 is TGTGCCAGCAGCTTGGATCCCGCAGGGCAGCCCGGAGGGAATTCACCCCTCCACTTT. Translated, it gives CASSLDPAGQPGGNSPLHF.

This clone has a single count. The chain joins TRBV5-1 to TRBJ1-2; 8 bases are a match to TRBD1. The germline V gene has CDR1 SGHRS and CDR2 YFSETQ. The V segment lost 1 base and the J segment 6 bases; nucleotides outside the gene matches: 14. This CDR3 is 17 amino acids long. The CDR3 bases are TGCGCCAGCAGCTTGTGGCGTCCGGGCAGGGGGCTTAATGGCTACACCTTC. Translation: CASSLWRPGRGLNGYTF.

The chain couples TRBV6-5 to TRBJ2-7, with TRBD2 as a possible D gene (5 bases). The CDR3 is 12 residues long. The V and J ends lost 5 bases and 6 bases respectively, with 11 bases between them. CDR1 MNHEY and CDR2 SVGAGI come from the germline V gene. CDR3 region: CASSKGASEQYF. CDR3 coding DNA: TGTGCCAGCAGTAAGGGAGCGAGCGAGCAGTACTTC.

The chain employs TRBV29-1 and TRBJ1-2; D is unclear. Germline assignment: CDR1 SQVTM and CDR2 ANQGSEA. The CDR3 spans 11 residues. CDR3 protein: CAEGRDYGYTF. As DNA, the CDR3 is TGCGCCGAGGGTAGGGACTATGGCTACACCTTC.

The chain couples TRBV7-9 to TRBJ2-5, with D possibly matching TRBD2 (5 bases). Germline CDR1 reads SEHNR; CDR2 reads FQNEAQ (reference sequence). The CDR3 sequence is 15 residues long. V lost 4 bases to trimming and J lost 1 base, with 13 bases between them. The CDR3 coding sequence is TGTGCCAGCAGCTCTAGACGGGGATTCCAAGAGACCCAGTACTTC. It encodes CASSSRRGFQETQYF.

The V call is TRBV4-1, the J call TRBJ2-6; 7 bases line up with TRBD2. The germline V gene has CDR1 MGHRA and CDR2 YSYEKL. The CDR3 spans 19 residues. The trim removed 1 base at V and 0 bases at J, leaving 9 bases unmatched. The CDR3 spells CASSQGGLDALSGANVLTF. DNA of the CDR3: TGCGCCAGCAGCCAAGGCGGACTAGACGCCCTCTCTGGGGCCAACGTCCTGACTTTC.

V gene TRBV28 combines with J gene TRBJ1-2, with 7 bases matching TRBD1. The CDR3 extends over 16 amino acids. The J segment lost 2 bases and the V segment lost 8 bases, leaving 14 bases of the junction unmatched. In germline, CDR1 is MDHEN, CDR2 SYDVKM. CDR3 protein: CASLGAGGDPNYGYTF. In nucleotides, the CDR3 is TGTGCCAGCTTGGGGGCAGGGGGTGATCCCAACTATGGCTACACCTTC.

This clone has more than one count but fewer than ten. The chain couples TRBV19 to TRBJ1-5, with D possibly being TRBD1 (5 bases). CDR3 length: 14 residues. Germline CDR1 is LNHDA and CDR2 is SQIVND (reference sequence). The V and J ends lost 2 bases and 7 bases respectively, with 12 bases between them. CDR3 loop: CASSILGGWQPQHF. CDR3 coding DNA: TGTGCCAGTAGTATACTTGGGGGGTGGCAGCCCCAGCATTTT.

J is TRBJ1-5 and V is TRBV7-9, with TRBD1 as a possible D gene (6 bases). Trimming pared 5 bases from V and 4 bases from J, leaving 18 bases between. Germline V CDR1 and CDR2: SEHNR, FQNEAQ (reference sequence). The CDR3 is 16 amino acids. CDR3 residues: CASSVFRGALNQPQHF. CDR3 sequence (DNA): TGTGCCAGCAGCGTGTTCCGGGGGGCATTAAATCAGCCCCAGCATTTT.

The chain employs TRBV2 and TRBJ2-3, with D perhaps matching TRBD1 (6 bases). The ends were cut back, 5 bases at V and 4 bases at J, with 13 bases in the middle. CDR1 and CDR2 from the germline V gene are SNHLY and FYNNEI. This CDR3 comprises 14 residues. CDR3 loop: CASSQQGGSDTQYF. The CDR3 DNA is TGTGCCAGCAGTCAACAGGGTGGTTCAGATACGCAGTATTTT. The full variable domain, completed using reference TRBV2 and TRBJ2-3, is EPEVTQTPSHQVTQMGQEVILRCVPISNHLYFYWYRQILGQKVEFLVSFYNNEISEKSEIFDDQFSVERPDGSNFTLKIRSTKLEDSAMYFCASSQQGGSDTQYFGPGTRLTVL.

The gene calls are TRBV19 and TRBJ2-7; 8 bases agree with TRBD2. The ends lost 7 bases at V and 0 bases at J; junction bases unmatched: 8. Germline V CDR1 and CDR2: LNHDA, SQIVND (reference sequence). This CDR3 is 15 amino acids long. The DNA of the CDR3 is TGTGCCAGTACCCTAAGGAGCGGGAGCTCCTACGAGCAGTACTTC. It codes for CASTLRSGSSYEQYF.

The chain is built from TRBV5-5 and TRBJ1-1; D is perhaps TRBD1 (6 bases). Germline loops: CDR1 SGHKS, CDR2 YYEKEE (reference sequence). The V end was cut by 3 bases, the J end by 5 bases, with 20 bases between. The CDR3 loop spans 16 amino acids. CDR3 loop: CASSSVIVGGRTEAFF. Here the CDR3 DNA reads TGTGCCAGCAGCTCGGTAATAGTCGGGGGGCGTACTGAAGCTTTCTTT.

The chain recombines TRBV4-3 with TRBJ1-4, with 8 bases that match TRBD1. In germline, CDR1 is LGHNA, CDR2 YSLEER. This CDR3 has 15 residues. J gave up 4 bases and V 2 bases, and 3 bases lay outside the gene matches. CDR3 sequence reads: CASSQLDRDNEKLFF. For the CDR3, the DNA is TGCGCCAGCAGCCAATTGGACAGGGATAATGAAAAACTGTTTTTT.

This sequence joins TRBV4-1 and TRBJ2-7; 8 bases line up with TRBD2. Unmatched junction bases numbered 7, after V lost 1 base and J lost 2 bases. Germline CDR1 is MGHRA and CDR2 is YSYEKL. The CDR3 is made up of 16 amino acids. The CDR3 nucleotides read TGCGCCAGCAGCCAAGTAGGTCGCGGGGGGCCCTACGAGCAGTACTTC. This sequence encodes CASSQVGRGGPYEQYF.

The genes are TRBV13 and TRBJ2-1; 8 positions match TRBD2. CDR3 length equals 19 residues. Germline assignment: CDR1 PRHDT and CDR2 FYEKMQ (reference sequence). V lost 5 bases and J lost 0; bases outside the gene matches: 15. The CDR3 is CASSASGGPSEGSYNEQFF. CDR3 in DNA: TGTGCCAGCAGCGCCTCGGGGGGGCCGTCTGAAGGCTCCTACAATGAGCAGTTCTTC.

J is TRBJ2-1 and V is TRBV15; no definite D call. Trimming took 5 bases from V and 4 from J, leaving 6 bases between them. This CDR3 has 12 residues. Germline V lookup: CDR1 LNHNV, CDR2 YYDKDF (reference sequence). This chain's CDR3 is CATSPPYNEQFF. The DNA of the CDR3 is TGTGCCACCAGCCCCCCTTACAATGAGCAGTTCTTC. Complete variable domain (other parts from reference TRBV15 and TRBJ2-1): DAMVIQNPRYQVTQFGKPVTLSCSQTLNHNVMYWYQQKSSQAPKLLFHYYDKDFNNEADTPDNFQSRRPNTSFCFLDIRSPGLGDTAMYLCATSPPYNEQFFGPGTRLTVL.

J is TRBJ1-2 and V is TRBV28; possibly TRBD1 for D (6 bases). V lost 6 bases and J lost 3, with 14 bases in between. The CDR3 has 14 amino acids. Germline V CDR1 and CDR2: MDHEN, SYDVKM. CDR3 sequence reads: CASSGGGGYYGYTF. The CDR3 nucleotides read TGTGCCAGCAGCGGCGGGGGGGGCTACTATGGCTACACCTTC.

The V gene is TRBV7-6, the J gene TRBJ2-7; 7 nucleotides agree with TRBD1. In germline, CDR1 is SGHVS, CDR2 FNYEAQ. Trimming at V came to 5 bases and at J to 0 bases, leaving 7 bases not matched to a gene. The CDR3 totals 15 residues. CDR3 sequence: CASSARQGSSYEQYF. The CDR3 DNA is TGTGCCAGCAGCGCCAGACAGGGTAGCTCCTACGAGCAGTACTTC.

V gene TRBV4-1 combines with J gene TRBJ2-7; 7 bases fit TRBD1. Germline assignment: CDR1 MGHRA and CDR2 YSYEKL. The ends lost 1 base at V and 0 bases at J; junction bases unmatched: 9. CDR3 length: 17 residues. The CDR3 DNA is TGCGCCAGCAGCCAAGCGTTACTACAGGGGTACTCCTACGAGCAGTACTTC. This codes for CASSQALLQGYSYEQYF.

The chain combines TRBV30 with TRBJ1-2; 8 bases align to TRBD1. This CDR3 is built from 15 residues. J gave up 1 base and V 3 bases, and 7 bases lay outside the gene matches. Germline values: CDR1 GTSNPN, CDR2 SVGIG (reference sequence). The CDR3 region has the DNA TGTGCCTGGAGGAAGGGGGACAGGAATAACTATGGCTACACCTTC. Translated: CAWRKGDRNNYGYTF.

The chain links TRBV10-1 to TRBJ1-4; 7 positions match TRBD1. This CDR3 has 13 amino acids. V shed 4 bases, J shed 5 bases, and the junction held 1 base outside the gene matches. Germline V gene data show CDR1 as WNHNN and CDR2 as SYGVQD (reference sequence). CDR3 residues: CASSGQGNEKLFF. The DNA for the CDR3 is TGCGCCAGCAGTGGACAGGGCAATGAAAAACTGTTTTTT.

This clone was seen once. The chain has TRBV6-6 and TRBJ2-7; D is unresolved. V was pared by 6 bases and J by 0 bases, with 6 bases between. This CDR3 is 12 amino acids long. Germline V CDR1 and CDR2: MNHNY, SVGAGI (reference sequence). The CDR3 DNA is TGTGCCAGCAGACAGTTCTCCTACGAGCAGTACTTC. It yields the protein CASRQFSYEQYF.

The chain uses TRBV5-6 and TRBJ2-3; D unresolved. Germline V CDR1 and CDR2: SGHDT, YYEEEE. The CDR3 covers 18 residues. V lost 3 bases and J lost 4, with 24 bases in between. The CDR3 here is CASSSNLVTSRIPDTQYF. DNA of the CDR3: TGTGCCAGCAGCTCGAACTTAGTGACCTCTAGGATTCCAGATACGCAGTATTTT.

V is TRBV27 and J is TRBJ1-6; 7 bases are shared with TRBD1. The CDR3 sequence is 16 residues long. Germline lookup yields CDR1 MNHEY and CDR2 SMNVEV (reference sequence). The J segment lost 7 bases and the V segment lost 4 bases, leaving 10 bases of the junction unmatched. This chain's CDR3 is CASSSVSGTVNSPLHF. CDR3 nucleotides: TGTGCCAGCAGTTCCGTCTCCGGGACAGTGAATTCACCCCTCCACTTT.

This clone was counted once. V gene TRBV27 combines with J gene TRBJ1-2, with 8 bases identical to TRBD1. This CDR3 region has 15 residues. V dropped 7 bases and J dropped 2; count of bases not matched to a gene: 9. Germline V lookup: CDR1 MNHEY, CDR2 SMNVEV (reference sequence). Here the CDR3 DNA reads TGTGCCAGCAAATCGACAGGGGCTTCAAACTATGGCTACACCTTC. The encoded protein is CASKSTGASNYGYTF.

The J gene is TRBJ2-5, the V gene TRBV5-1, with 14 bases aligning to TRBD2. J gave up 7 bases and V 0 bases, and 8 bases lay outside the gene matches. This CDR3 is built from 17 residues. CDR1 is SGHRS and CDR2 is YFSETQ in the germline V gene. CDR3 DNA sequence: TGCGCCAGCAGCTTGGGACTAGCGGGGGGGAATCCGGGGACCCAGTACTTC. Amino acid sequence: CASSLGLAGGNPGTQYF. Drawing the rest from reference TRBV5-1 and TRBJ2-5, the complete variable domain is KAGVTQTPRYLIKTRGQQVTLSCSPISGHRSVSWYQQTPGQGLQFLFEYFSETQRNKGNFPGRFSGRQFSNSRSEMNVSTLELGDSALYLCASSLGLAGGNPGTQYFGPGTRLLVL.

This chain joins TRBV5-5 and TRBJ1-2; TRBD1 is a possible D gene (5 bases). Germline assignment: CDR1 SGHKS and CDR2 YYEKEE (reference sequence). V lost 6 bases to trimming and J lost 4 bases, with 19 bases between them. This CDR3 is 15 amino acids long. DNA for the CDR3: TGTGCCAGCACCCCCGGGGGATGGGACTCCTATGGCTACACCTTC. This translates into CASTPGGWDSYGYTF.